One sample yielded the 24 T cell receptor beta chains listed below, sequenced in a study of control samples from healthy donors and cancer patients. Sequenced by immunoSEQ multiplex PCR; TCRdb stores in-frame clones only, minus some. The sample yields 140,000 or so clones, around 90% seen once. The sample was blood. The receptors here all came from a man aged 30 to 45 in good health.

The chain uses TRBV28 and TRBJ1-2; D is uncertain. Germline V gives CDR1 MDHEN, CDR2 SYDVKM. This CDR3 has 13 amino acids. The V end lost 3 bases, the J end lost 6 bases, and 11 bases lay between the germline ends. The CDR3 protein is CASSFQARDGYTF. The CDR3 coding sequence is TGTGCCAGCAGTTTCCAGGCTCGAGATGGCTACACCTTC.

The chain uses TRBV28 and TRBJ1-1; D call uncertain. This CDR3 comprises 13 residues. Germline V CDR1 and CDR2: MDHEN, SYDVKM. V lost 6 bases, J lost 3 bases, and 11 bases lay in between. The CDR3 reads CASSLGSYTEAFF. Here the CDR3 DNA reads TGTGCCAGCAGCTTGGGCAGTTACACTGAAGCTTTCTTT.

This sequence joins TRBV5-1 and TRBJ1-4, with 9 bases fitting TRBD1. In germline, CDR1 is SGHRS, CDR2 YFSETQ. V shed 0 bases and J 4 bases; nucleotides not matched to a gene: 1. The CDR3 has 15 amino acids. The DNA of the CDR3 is TGCGCCAGCAGCTTGGAGACAGGGGGTAATGAAAAACTGTTTTTT. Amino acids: CASSLETGGNEKLFF.

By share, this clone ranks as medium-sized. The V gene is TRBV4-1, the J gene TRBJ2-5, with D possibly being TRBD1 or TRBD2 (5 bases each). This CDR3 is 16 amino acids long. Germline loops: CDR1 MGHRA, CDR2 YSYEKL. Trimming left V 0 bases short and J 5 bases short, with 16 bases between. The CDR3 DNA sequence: TGCGCCAGCAGCCAAGATTCGGGACCGACCTGGGAGACCCAGTACTTC. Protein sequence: CASSQDSGPTWETQYF.

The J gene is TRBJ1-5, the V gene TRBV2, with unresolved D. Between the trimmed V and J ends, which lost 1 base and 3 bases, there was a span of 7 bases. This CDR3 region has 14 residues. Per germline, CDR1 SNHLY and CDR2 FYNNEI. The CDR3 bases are TGTGCCAGCAGTGAAGGGCAGGACAATCAGCCCCAGCATTTT. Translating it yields CASSEGQDNQPQHF.

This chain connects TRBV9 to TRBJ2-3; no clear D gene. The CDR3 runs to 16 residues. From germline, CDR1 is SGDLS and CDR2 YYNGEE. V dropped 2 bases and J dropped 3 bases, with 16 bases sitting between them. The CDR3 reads CASSVLGQVRTDTQYF. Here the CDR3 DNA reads TGTGCCAGCAGCGTTTTAGGTCAGGTTAGGACAGATACGCAGTATTTT.

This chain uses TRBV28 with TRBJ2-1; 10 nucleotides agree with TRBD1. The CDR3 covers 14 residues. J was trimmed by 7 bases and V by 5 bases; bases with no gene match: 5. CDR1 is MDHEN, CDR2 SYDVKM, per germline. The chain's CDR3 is CASSATDRGNEQFF. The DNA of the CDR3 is TGTGCCAGCAGTGCCACGGACAGGGGGAATGAGCAGTTCTTC. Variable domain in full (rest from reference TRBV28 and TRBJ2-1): DVKVTQSSRYLVKRTGEKVFLECVQDMDHENMFWYRQDPGLGLRLIYFSYDVKMKEKGDIPEGYSVSREKKERFSLILESASTNQTSMYLCASSATDRGNEQFFGPGTRLTVL.

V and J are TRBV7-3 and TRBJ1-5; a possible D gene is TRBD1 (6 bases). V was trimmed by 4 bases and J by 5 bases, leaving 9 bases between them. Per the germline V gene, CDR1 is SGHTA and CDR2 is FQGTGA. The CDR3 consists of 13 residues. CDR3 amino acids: CASSYRVDQPQHF. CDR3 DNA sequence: TGTGCCAGCAGCTACAGGGTCGATCAGCCCCAGCATTTT. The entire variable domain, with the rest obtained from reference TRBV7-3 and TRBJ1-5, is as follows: GAGVSQTPSNKVTEKGKYVELRCDPISGHTALYWYRQSLGQGPEFLIYFQGTGAADDSGLPNDRFFAVRPEGSVSTLKIQRTERGDSAVYLCASSYRVDQPQHFGDGTRLSIL.

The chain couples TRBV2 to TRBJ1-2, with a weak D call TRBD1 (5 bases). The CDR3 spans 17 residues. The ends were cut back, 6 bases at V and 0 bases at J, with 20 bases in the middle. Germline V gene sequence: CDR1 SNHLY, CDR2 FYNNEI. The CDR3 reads CASRHPSGQGPNYGYTF. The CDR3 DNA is TGTGCCAGCAGACATCCTAGCGGGCAGGGACCTAACTATGGCTACACCTTC.

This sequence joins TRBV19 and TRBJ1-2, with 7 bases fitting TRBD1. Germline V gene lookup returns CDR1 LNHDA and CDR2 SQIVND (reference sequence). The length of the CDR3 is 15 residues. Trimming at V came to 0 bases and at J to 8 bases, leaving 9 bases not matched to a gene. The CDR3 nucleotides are TGTGCCAGTAGTATAGATCGACAGGGTGGGAGCGGCTACACCTTC. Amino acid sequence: CASSIDRQGGSGYTF.

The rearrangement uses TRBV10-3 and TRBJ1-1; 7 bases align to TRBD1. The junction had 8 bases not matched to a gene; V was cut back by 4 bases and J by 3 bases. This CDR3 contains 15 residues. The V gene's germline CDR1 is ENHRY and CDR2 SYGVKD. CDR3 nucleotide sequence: TGTGCCATCAGTGGGCCCGACAGGGCCGACACTGAAGCTTTCTTT. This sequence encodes CAISGPDRADTEAFF.

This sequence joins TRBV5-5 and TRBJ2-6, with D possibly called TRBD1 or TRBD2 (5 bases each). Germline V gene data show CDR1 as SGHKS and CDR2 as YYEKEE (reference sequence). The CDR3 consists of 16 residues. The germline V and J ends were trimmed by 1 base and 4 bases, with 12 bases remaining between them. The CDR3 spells CASSLFGAGGANVLTF. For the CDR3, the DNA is TGTGCCAGCAGCTTGTTCGGGGCTGGAGGGGCCAACGTCCTGACTTTC.

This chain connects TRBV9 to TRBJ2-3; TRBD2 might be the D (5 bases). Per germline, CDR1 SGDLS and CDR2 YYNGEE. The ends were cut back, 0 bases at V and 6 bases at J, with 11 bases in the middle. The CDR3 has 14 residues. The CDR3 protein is CASSVEGAADTQYF. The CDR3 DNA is TGTGCCAGCAGCGTAGAAGGAGCGGCTGATACGCAGTATTTT.

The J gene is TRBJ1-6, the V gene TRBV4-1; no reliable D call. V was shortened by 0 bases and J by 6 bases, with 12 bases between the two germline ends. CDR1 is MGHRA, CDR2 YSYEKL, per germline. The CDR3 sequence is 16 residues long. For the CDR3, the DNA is TGCGCCAGCAGCCAAGAAAATGAACGGAGTAATTCACCCCTCCACTTT. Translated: CASSQENERSNSPLHF.

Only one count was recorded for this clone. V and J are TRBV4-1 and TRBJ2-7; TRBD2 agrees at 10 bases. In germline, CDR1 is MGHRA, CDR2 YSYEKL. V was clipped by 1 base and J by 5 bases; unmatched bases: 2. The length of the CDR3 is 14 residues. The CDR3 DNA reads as TGCGCCAGCAGCCAAGTTCTAGCGGGGGACGAGCAGTACTTC. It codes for CASSQVLAGDEQYF.

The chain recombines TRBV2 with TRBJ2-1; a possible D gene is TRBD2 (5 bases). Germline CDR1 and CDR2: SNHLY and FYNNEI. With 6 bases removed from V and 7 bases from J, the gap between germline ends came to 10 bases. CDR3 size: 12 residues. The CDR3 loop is CASRPPGNEQFF. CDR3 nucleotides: TGTGCCAGCAGGCCCCCGGGGAATGAGCAGTTCTTC.

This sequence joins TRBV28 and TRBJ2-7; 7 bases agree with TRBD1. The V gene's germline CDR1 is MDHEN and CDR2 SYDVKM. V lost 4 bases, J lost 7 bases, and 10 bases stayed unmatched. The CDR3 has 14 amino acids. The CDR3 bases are TGTGCCAGCAGTTCCCCGGGACAGACATTTGAGCAGTACTTC. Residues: CASSSPGQTFEQYF. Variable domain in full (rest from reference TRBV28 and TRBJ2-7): DVKVTQSSRYLVKRTGEKVFLECVQDMDHENMFWYRQDPGLGLRLIYFSYDVKMKEKGDIPEGYSVSREKKERFSLILESASTNQTSMYLCASSSPGQTFEQYFGPGTRLTVT.

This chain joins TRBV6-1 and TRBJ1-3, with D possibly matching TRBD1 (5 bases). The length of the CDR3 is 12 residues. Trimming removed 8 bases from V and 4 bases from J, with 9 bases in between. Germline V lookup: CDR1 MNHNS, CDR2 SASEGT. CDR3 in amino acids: CASGHGGNTIYF. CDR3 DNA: TGTGCCAGCGGACACGGAGGAAACACCATATATTTT.

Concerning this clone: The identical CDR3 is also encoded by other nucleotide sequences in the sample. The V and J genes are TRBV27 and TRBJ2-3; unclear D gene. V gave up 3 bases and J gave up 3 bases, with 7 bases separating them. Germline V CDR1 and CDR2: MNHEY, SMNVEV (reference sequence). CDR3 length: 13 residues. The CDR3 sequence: CASSFSRTDTQYF. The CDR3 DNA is TGTGCCAGCAGTTTCAGTAGGACAGATACGCAGTATTTT.

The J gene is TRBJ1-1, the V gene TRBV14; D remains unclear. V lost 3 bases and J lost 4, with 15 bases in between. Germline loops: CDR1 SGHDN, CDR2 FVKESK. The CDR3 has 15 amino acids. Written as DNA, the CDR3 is TGTGCCAGCAGCCAGCTAGGACGGGCTCCCACTGAAGCTTTCTTT. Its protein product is CASSQLGRAPTEAFF.

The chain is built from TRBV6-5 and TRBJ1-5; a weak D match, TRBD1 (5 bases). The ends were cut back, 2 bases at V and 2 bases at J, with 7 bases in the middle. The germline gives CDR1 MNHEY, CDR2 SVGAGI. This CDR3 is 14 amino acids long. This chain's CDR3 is CASSYGAGNQPQHF. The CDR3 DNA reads TGTGCCAGCAGTTACGGGGCAGGCAATCAGCCCCAGCATTTT.

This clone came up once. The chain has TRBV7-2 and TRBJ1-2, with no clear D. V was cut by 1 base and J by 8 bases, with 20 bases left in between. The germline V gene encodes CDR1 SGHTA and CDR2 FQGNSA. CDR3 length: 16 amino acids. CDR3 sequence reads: CASSLDGLMNAMGYTF. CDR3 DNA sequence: TGTGCCAGCAGCTTAGACGGACTTATGAACGCTATGGGCTACACCTTC. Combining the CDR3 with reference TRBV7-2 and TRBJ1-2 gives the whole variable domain GAGVSQSPSNKVTEKGKDVELRCDPISGHTALYWYRQSLGQGLEFLIYFQGNSAPDKSGLPSDRFSAERTGGSVSTLTIQRTQQEDSAVYLCASSLDGLMNAMGYTFGSGTRLTVV.

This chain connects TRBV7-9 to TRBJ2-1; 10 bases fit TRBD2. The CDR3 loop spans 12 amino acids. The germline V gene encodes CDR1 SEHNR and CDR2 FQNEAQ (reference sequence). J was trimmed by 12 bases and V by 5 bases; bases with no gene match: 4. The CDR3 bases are TGTGCCAGCAGCAAGCGACTAGCGGGGCAGTTCTTC. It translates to CASSKRLAGQFF. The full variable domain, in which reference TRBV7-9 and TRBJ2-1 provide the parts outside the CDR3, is DTGVSQNPRHKITKRGQNVTFRCDPISEHNRLYWYRQTLGQGPEFLTYFQNEAQLEKSRLLSDRFSAERPKGSFSTLEIQRTEQGDSAMYLCASSKRLAGQFFGPGTRLTVL.

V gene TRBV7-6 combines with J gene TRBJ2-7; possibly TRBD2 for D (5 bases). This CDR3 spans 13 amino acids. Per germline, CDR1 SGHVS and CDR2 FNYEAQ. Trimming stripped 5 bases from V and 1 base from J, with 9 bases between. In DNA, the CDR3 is TGTGCCAGCAGCCTCGGGGAGTCCTACGAGCAGTACTTC. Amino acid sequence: CASSLGESYEQYF.